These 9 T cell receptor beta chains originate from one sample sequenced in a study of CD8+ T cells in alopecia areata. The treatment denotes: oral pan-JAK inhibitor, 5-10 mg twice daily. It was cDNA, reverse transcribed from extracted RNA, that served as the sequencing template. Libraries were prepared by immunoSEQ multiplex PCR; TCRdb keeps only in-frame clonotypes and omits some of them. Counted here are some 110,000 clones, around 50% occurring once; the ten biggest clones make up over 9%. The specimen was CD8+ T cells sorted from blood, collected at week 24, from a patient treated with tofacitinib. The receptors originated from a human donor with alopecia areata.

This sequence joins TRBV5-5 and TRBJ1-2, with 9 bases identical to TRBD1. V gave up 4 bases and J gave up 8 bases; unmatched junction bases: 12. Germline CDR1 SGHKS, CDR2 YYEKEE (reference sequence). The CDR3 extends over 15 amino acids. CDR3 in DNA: TGTGCCAGCAGCCAGGACAGGGGTTTGGTCGAGGGCTACACCTTC. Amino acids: CASSQDRGLVEGYTF.

CDR3 loop: CASSYVTGGNSPLHF. Here the CDR3 DNA reads TGTGCCAGCAGTTACGTAACAGGGGGTAATTCACCCCTCCACTTT. The chain links TRBV27 to TRBJ1-6; 8 bases map to TRBD1. The CDR3 spans 15 residues. Germline-derived CDR1 and CDR2 are MNHEY and SMNVEV (reference sequence). The trim removed 4 bases at V and 6 bases at J, leaving 5 bases unmatched.

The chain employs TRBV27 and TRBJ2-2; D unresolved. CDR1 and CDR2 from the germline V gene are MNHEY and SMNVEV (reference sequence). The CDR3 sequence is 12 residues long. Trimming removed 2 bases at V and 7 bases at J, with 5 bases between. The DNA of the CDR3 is TGTGCCAGCAGTTTACGTATCGGGGAGCTGTTTTTT. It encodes CASSLRIGELFF.

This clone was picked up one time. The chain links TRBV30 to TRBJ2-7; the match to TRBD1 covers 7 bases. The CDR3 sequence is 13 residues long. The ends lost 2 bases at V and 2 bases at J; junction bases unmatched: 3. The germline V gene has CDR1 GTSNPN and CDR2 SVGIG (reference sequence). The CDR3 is CAWSPGGPYEQYF. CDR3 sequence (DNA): TGTGCCTGGAGTCCAGGGGGACCCTACGAGCAGTACTTC.

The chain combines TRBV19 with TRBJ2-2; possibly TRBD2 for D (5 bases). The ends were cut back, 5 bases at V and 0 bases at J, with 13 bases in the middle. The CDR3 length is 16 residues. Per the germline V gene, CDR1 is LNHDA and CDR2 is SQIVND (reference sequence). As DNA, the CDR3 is TGTGCCAGTAGTTTACTACCGGGAACGAACACCGGGGAGCTGTTTTTT. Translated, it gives CASSLLPGTNTGELFF.

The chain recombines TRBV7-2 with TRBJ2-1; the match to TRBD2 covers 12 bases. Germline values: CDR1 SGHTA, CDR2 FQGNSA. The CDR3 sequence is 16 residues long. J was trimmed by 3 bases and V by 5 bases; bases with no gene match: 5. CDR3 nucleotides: TGTGCCAGCAGCGATGGACTAGCGGGATACTACAATGAGCAGTTCTTC. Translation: CASSDGLAGYYNEQFF.

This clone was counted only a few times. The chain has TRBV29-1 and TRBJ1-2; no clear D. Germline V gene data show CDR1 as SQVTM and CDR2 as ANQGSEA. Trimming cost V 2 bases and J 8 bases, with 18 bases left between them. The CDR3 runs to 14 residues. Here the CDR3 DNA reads TGCAGCGTTGAACCGATCCGGGCCTCGGGAGGCTACACCTTC. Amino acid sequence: CSVEPIRASGGYTF.

CDR3 sequence: CASSYPRDGVYEQYF. DNA for the CDR3: TGTGCCAGCAGTTACCCCCGGGACGGAGTCTACGAGCAGTACTTC. The chain links TRBV27 to TRBJ2-7; D is possibly TRBD1 or TRBD2 (5 bases each). This CDR3 is built from 15 residues. Trimming cost V 4 bases and J 3 bases, with 16 bases left between them. Germline loops: CDR1 MNHEY, CDR2 SMNVEV (reference sequence).

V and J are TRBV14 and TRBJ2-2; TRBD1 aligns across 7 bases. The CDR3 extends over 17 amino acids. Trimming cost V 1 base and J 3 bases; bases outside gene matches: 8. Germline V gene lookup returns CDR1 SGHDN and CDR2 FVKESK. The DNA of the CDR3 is TGTGCCAGCAGCCAAGCCCCGGACAGGCATGACACCGGGGAGCTGTTTTTT. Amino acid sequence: CASSQAPDRHDTGELFF.